Here is one T cell receptor (beta chain) with its context. Authors' analysis steps: Counts of nucleated cells, estimated from reference gene primer amplification, were obtained. Repertoires were generated with immunoSEQ multiplex PCR, while TCRdb's copy carries only in-frame clones and drops some. The DNA was the basis for D and trimming; V, J and clone size are from that table. Counted here are approximately 200,000 clones, approximately 83% occurring once; the ten biggest clones make up under 1.5%. The entry originates in a study of blood T cell repertoires in COVID-19. Study background: Some COVID-19 samples were acute and others convalescent; all came from the United States, Italy and Spain. Nucleic acid was either cDNA or gDNA, and it came from T cells, B-cell-depleted T cells, or PBMCs.

The CDR3 contains 12 residues. In germline, CDR1 is MNHEY, CDR2 SMNVEV (reference sequence). V lost 9 bases, J lost 3 bases, and 4 bases stayed unmatched. The receptor was isolated from a woman aged 40 to 50 with acute COVID-19. Sequencing was carried out using PBMCs or T cells enriched from blood (not recorded which). The V and J genes are TRBV27 and TRBJ2-7; TRBD1 agrees at 8 bases. CDR3 protein: CASSGTGYEQYF. The CDR3 nucleotides are TGTGCCAGTTCCGGGACAGGCTACGAGCAGTACTTC.